Listed below are T cell receptor beta chains from one sample, sequenced in a study of blood T cell repertoires in COVID-19. The protocol was immunoSEQ multiplex PCR, while the TCRdb copy is restricted to in-frame clones and leaves out a portion. The data contain 96,000 or so clones, approximately 90% of them seen just once; the ten biggest clones take up roughly 2.8%. Sequencing input: peripheral blood. These receptors were collected from an elderly woman with acute or convalescent COVID-19. The CDR3 runs from the conserved cysteine through the conserved F or W. D genes are given only for firm matches. Size tells how often a clone was seen (once, few, many) or the class of an expanded clone, and some rows leave it out.

v_call: TRBV6-5
d_call: NA
clone_size: NA
j_call: TRBJ1-6
cdr3_aa: CASTTGGVSPLHF
cdr3_nt: TGTGCCAGCACCACGGGGGGGGTTTCACCCCTCCACTTT

v_call: TRBV10-3
d_call: TRBD2
clone_size: NA
j_call: TRBJ2-7
cdr3_aa: CAISESGGGGEQYF
cdr3_nt: TGTGCCATCAGTGAGTCTGGTGGGGGGGGCGAGCAGTACTTC

v_call: TRBV27
d_call: NA
clone_size: NA
j_call: TRBJ2-4
cdr3_aa: CASSQKNIQYF
cdr3_nt: TGTGCCAGCAGTCAGAAAAACATTCAGTACTTC

v_call: TRBV3-1/TRBV3-2
d_call: NA
clone_size: NA
j_call: TRBJ2-2
cdr3_aa: CASSPGPPRTGELFF
cdr3_nt: TGTGCCAGCAGTCCAGGGCCCCCAAGGACCGGGGAGCTGTTTTTT

v_call: TRBV19
d_call: TRBD1
clone_size: once
j_call: TRBJ1-4
cdr3_aa: CASSRGQGANEKLFF
cdr3_nt: TGTGCCAGTAGTAGAGGACAGGGGGCTAATGAAAAACTGTTTTTT

v_call: TRBV9
d_call: NA
clone_size: NA
j_call: TRBJ1-2
cdr3_aa: CASRGDGIYGYTF
cdr3_nt: TGTGCCAGCAGGGGAGACGGGATTTATGGCTACACCTTC

v_call: TRBV7-2
d_call: TRBD1
clone_size: few
j_call: TRBJ1-1
cdr3_aa: CASSPRTGTNTEAFF
cdr3_nt: TGTGCCAGCAGCCCACGGACAGGGACGAACACTGAAGCTTTCTTT

v_call: TRBV28
d_call: TRBD2
clone_size: NA
j_call: TRBJ2-5
cdr3_aa: CASSLEGSGLARFGTQYF
cdr3_nt: TGTGCCAGCAGTTTAGAGGGATCGGGACTAGCGAGGTTTGGGACCCAGTACTTC

v_call: TRBV16
d_call: TRBD1
clone_size: NA
j_call: TRBJ1-2
cdr3_aa: CASSQSDRTGERGGYTF
cdr3_nt: TGTGCCAGCAGCCAATCTGATCGGACAGGGGAAAGGGGTGGCTACACCTTC

v_call: TRBV30
d_call: NA
clone_size: once
j_call: TRBJ2-7
cdr3_aa: CAVDRSYEQYF
cdr3_nt: TGTGCCGTTGACAGGTCCTACGAGCAGTACTTC

v_call: TRBV7-2
d_call: TRBD1
clone_size: NA
j_call: TRBJ2-7
cdr3_aa: CASSSQGPFGEQYF
cdr3_nt: TGTGCCAGCAGCTCACAGGGGCCTTTCGGCGAGCAGTACTTC

v_call: TRBV5-4
d_call: TRBD1
clone_size: once
j_call: TRBJ2-1
cdr3_aa: CASSSDRGTFNNEQFF
cdr3_nt: TGTGCCAGCAGCAGCGACAGGGGGACGTTTAACAATGAGCAGTTCTTC

v_call: TRBV4-1
d_call: TRBD2
clone_size: NA
j_call: TRBJ2-7
cdr3_aa: CASSQEFPSGSYEQYF
cdr3_nt: TGCGCCAGCAGCCAAGAGTTTCCTAGCGGGAGTTACGAGCAGTACTTC

v_call: TRBV2
d_call: NA
clone_size: NA
j_call: TRBJ1-6
cdr3_aa: CASRSARSSYNSPLHF
cdr3_nt: TGTGCCAGCAGAAGCGCGCGGAGCTCCTATAATTCACCCCTCCACTTT

v_call: TRBV5-5
d_call: NA
clone_size: NA
j_call: TRBJ1-5
cdr3_aa: CASSLGWDYQPQHF
cdr3_nt: TGTGCCAGCAGCTTGGGGTGGGACTATCAGCCCCAGCATTTT

v_call: TRBV6-5
d_call: TRBD1
clone_size: NA
j_call: TRBJ1-1
cdr3_aa: CASSYSTGGSTEAFF
cdr3_nt: TGTGCCAGCAGTTACTCAACAGGGGGAAGCACTGAAGCTTTCTTT

v_call: TRBV5-1
d_call: NA
clone_size: NA
j_call: TRBJ1-4
cdr3_aa: CASNLGGTSGEKLFF
cdr3_nt: TGCGCCAGCAACCTGGGCGGGACTTCTGGTGAAAAACTGTTTTTT

v_call: TRBV4-1
d_call: TRBD1
clone_size: NA
j_call: TRBJ1-2
cdr3_aa: CASSQEHGTANSYGYTF
cdr3_nt: TGCGCCAGCAGCCAAGAGCACGGGACAGCTAATTCCTATGGCTACACCTTC

v_call: TRBV15
d_call: TRBD2
clone_size: NA
j_call: TRBJ2-1
cdr3_aa: CATSSLGLADNEQFF
cdr3_nt: TGTGCCACCAGCAGCCTGGGACTAGCGGACAATGAGCAGTTCTTC

v_call: TRBV19
d_call: NA
clone_size: NA
j_call: TRBJ1-1
cdr3_aa: CASSMQIMNTEAFF
cdr3_nt: TGTGCCAGTAGTATGCAGATCATGAACACTGAAGCTTTCTTT

v_call: TRBV5-8
d_call: NA
clone_size: NA
j_call: TRBJ1-5
cdr3_aa: CASSLESGQPQHF
cdr3_nt: TGTGCCAGCAGCTTGGAATCCGGGCAGCCCCAGCATTTT

v_call: TRBV5-4
d_call: NA
clone_size: NA
j_call: TRBJ2-1
cdr3_aa: CASSLGGSLYNEQFF
cdr3_nt: TGTGCCAGCAGCTTAGGAGGGAGCCTCTACAATGAGCAGTTCTTC

v_call: TRBV18
d_call: NA
clone_size: few
j_call: TRBJ2-1
cdr3_aa: CASSPRDSEGEQFF
cdr3_nt: TGTGCCAGCTCACCCAGGGACTCAGAGGGCGAGCAGTTCTTC

v_call: TRBV7-2
d_call: NA
clone_size: NA
j_call: TRBJ1-4
cdr3_aa: CASRRGIDEKLFF
cdr3_nt: TGTGCCAGCAGGCGGGGGATTGATGAAAAACTGTTTTTT

v_call: TRBV9
d_call: TRBD1
clone_size: NA
j_call: TRBJ1-1
cdr3_aa: CASSVLGQVNTEAFF
cdr3_nt: TGTGCCAGCAGCGTACTCGGACAGGTGAACACTGAAGCTTTCTTT

v_call: TRBV18
d_call: TRBD1
clone_size: once
j_call: TRBJ1-6
cdr3_aa: CASSRDSLYNSPLHF
cdr3_nt: TGTGCCAGCTCACGGGACAGCTTATATAATTCACCCCTCCACTTT

v_call: TRBV24-1
d_call: TRBD1
clone_size: NA
j_call: TRBJ1-4
cdr3_aa: CATSDRGQGVEEKLFF
cdr3_nt: TGTGCCACCAGTGACCGGGGACAGGGGGTCGAGGAAAAACTGTTTTTT

v_call: TRBV6-6
d_call: TRBD1
clone_size: once
j_call: TRBJ1-5
cdr3_aa: CASSYEGGDNQPQHF
cdr3_nt: TGTGCCAGCAGTTACGAAGGGGGCGATAATCAGCCCCAGCATTTT

v_call: TRBV5-6
d_call: TRBD1
clone_size: NA
j_call: TRBJ1-4
cdr3_aa: CASTGQGYEKLFF
cdr3_nt: TGTGCCAGCACGGGACAGGGGTACGAAAAACTGTTTTTT

v_call: TRBV5-4
d_call: TRBD2
clone_size: NA
j_call: TRBJ2-1
cdr3_aa: CASSPASGGSYNEQFF
cdr3_nt: TGTGCCAGCAGCCCCGCTAGCGGGGGGTCCTACAATGAGCAGTTCTTC

v_call: TRBV11-3
d_call: NA
clone_size: once
j_call: TRBJ2-2
cdr3_aa: CASSLGTDTGELFF
cdr3_nt: TGTGCCAGCAGCTTAGGCACGGACACCGGGGAGCTGTTTTTT

v_call: TRBV5-4
d_call: TRBD2
clone_size: NA
j_call: TRBJ2-5
cdr3_aa: CASSPGGINQETQYF
cdr3_nt: TGTGCCAGCAGCCCCGGGGGGATCAACCAAGAGACCCAGTACTTC

v_call: TRBV6-5
d_call: NA
clone_size: NA
j_call: TRBJ1-5
cdr3_aa: CASSLRPINQPQHF
cdr3_nt: TGTGCCAGCAGTTTGAGGCCGATAAATCAGCCCCAGCATTTT

v_call: TRBV20-1
d_call: TRBD1
clone_size: NA
j_call: TRBJ1-2
cdr3_aa: CSAGDSYGYTF
cdr3_nt: TGCAGTGCTGGGGACAGCTATGGCTACACCTTC

v_call: TRBV7-9
d_call: TRBD1
clone_size: NA
j_call: TRBJ2-1
cdr3_aa: CASSSGQAWNEQFF
cdr3_nt: TGTGCCAGCAGCTCGGGACAGGCCTGGAATGAGCAGTTCTTC

v_call: TRBV18
d_call: NA
clone_size: NA
j_call: TRBJ1-1
cdr3_aa: CASSLDTSNTEAFF
cdr3_nt: TGTGCCAGCTCATTGGACACCTCGAACACTGAAGCTTTCTTT

v_call: TRBV28
d_call: NA
clone_size: NA
j_call: TRBJ1-3
cdr3_aa: CASTTSGGVNTIYF
cdr3_nt: TGTGCCAGCACCACCTCTGGGGGCGTAAACACCATATATTTT

v_call: TRBV9
d_call: TRBD1
clone_size: NA
j_call: TRBJ1-1
cdr3_aa: CASSVPRTGNTEAFF
cdr3_nt: TGTGCCAGCAGCGTCCCTAGGACAGGGAACACTGAAGCTTTCTTT

v_call: TRBV5-1
d_call: TRBD2
clone_size: NA
j_call: TRBJ2-7
cdr3_aa: CASSRDYGTYEQYF
cdr3_nt: TGCGCCAGCAGCCGGGACTACGGAACCTACGAGCAGTACTTC

v_call: TRBV14
d_call: NA
clone_size: NA
j_call: TRBJ2-2
cdr3_aa: CASSHRYTGELFF
cdr3_nt: TGTGCCAGCAGCCACAGGTACACCGGGGAGCTGTTTTTT

v_call: TRBV2
d_call: TRBD1
clone_size: NA
j_call: TRBJ1-1
cdr3_aa: CASSEPWDRALNTEAFF
cdr3_nt: TGTGCCAGCAGTGAACCTTGGGACAGGGCCCTTAACACTGAAGCTTTCTTT

v_call: TRBV11-2
d_call: NA
clone_size: NA
j_call: TRBJ2-1
cdr3_aa: CASSLHSYYNEQFF
cdr3_nt: TGTGCCAGCAGCTTACATAGTTACTACAATGAGCAGTTCTTC

v_call: TRBV5-6
d_call: NA
clone_size: NA
j_call: TRBJ1-4
cdr3_aa: CASSYAGGSHEKLFF
cdr3_nt: TGTGCCAGCAGCTATGCAGGAGGGTCTCATGAAAAACTGTTTTTT

v_call: TRBV9
d_call: TRBD2
clone_size: NA
j_call: TRBJ2-3
cdr3_aa: CASSVGSGTSGTDTQYF
cdr3_nt: TGTGCCAGCAGCGTAGGGTCGGGGACTAGCGGCACAGATACGCAGTATTTT

v_call: TRBV7-9
d_call: TRBD1
clone_size: NA
j_call: TRBJ1-3
cdr3_aa: CASSSYRDRVLPAGNTIYF
cdr3_nt: TGTGCCAGCAGCTCGTACCGGGACAGGGTGCTCCCAGCTGGAAACACCATATATTTT

v_call: TRBV7-2
d_call: NA
clone_size: once
j_call: TRBJ1-2
cdr3_aa: CASSLYSFYGYTF
cdr3_nt: TGTGCCAGCAGCTTATACAGCTTCTATGGCTACACCTTC

v_call: TRBV6-5
d_call: NA
clone_size: once
j_call: TRBJ2-6
cdr3_aa: CASSYSGARGANVLTF
cdr3_nt: TGTGCCAGCAGTTACTCAGGGGCCAGGGGGGCCAACGTCCTGACTTTC

v_call: TRBV7-8
d_call: NA
clone_size: NA
j_call: TRBJ2-2
cdr3_aa: CASSLGGSIGELFF
cdr3_nt: TGTGCCAGCAGCTTAGGGGGCTCGATCGGGGAGCTGTTTTTT

v_call: TRBV24-1
d_call: TRBD1
clone_size: NA
j_call: TRBJ1-2
cdr3_aa: CATSDSGTGGRYGYTF
cdr3_nt: TGTGCCACCAGTGACTCCGGGACAGGGGGAAGGTATGGCTACACCTTC

v_call: TRBV14
d_call: TRBD1
clone_size: NA
j_call: TRBJ1-1
cdr3_aa: CASSQEGQANTEAFF
cdr3_nt: TGTGCCAGCAGCCAAGAAGGACAGGCGAACACTGAAGCTTTCTTT

v_call: TRBV28
d_call: NA
clone_size: NA
j_call: TRBJ1-2
cdr3_aa: CASSPDRLTGGYTF
cdr3_nt: TGTGCCAGCAGCCCCGACAGGCTGACGGGTGGCTACACCTTC

v_call: TRBV19
d_call: NA
clone_size: NA
j_call: TRBJ1-1
cdr3_aa: CASSIPYTEAFF
cdr3_nt: TGTGCCAGTAGTATTCCGTACACTGAAGCTTTCTTT

v_call: TRBV7-8
d_call: NA
clone_size: NA
j_call: TRBJ1-2
cdr3_aa: CASSLQAVAGFAYGYTF
cdr3_nt: TGTGCCAGCAGCTTACAGGCTGTGGCAGGGTTCGCCTATGGCTACACCTTC

v_call: TRBV5-1
d_call: NA
clone_size: NA
j_call: TRBJ2-5
cdr3_aa: CASSRSPGQYQETQYF
cdr3_nt: TGCGCCAGCAGCAGAAGCCCGGGACAATACCAAGAGACCCAGTACTTC